Below, 21 T cell receptor beta chains from the same sample are listed, as sequenced in a study of OX40 agonist ivuxolimab in advanced cancers. Preparation of the library involved the immunoSEQ multiplex PCR assay. This immuneACCESS table, as held by TCRdb, lists in-frame sequences with V and J called but not all clones. Of the missing ones, under half trace to an unresolved V gene in checked studies; the others have no known cause. The sample table lists tens of thousands of clones, approximately 80% of them with a count of one. More than 6% of the sample belongs to the ten largest clones. The input for sequencing was CD4+ or CD8+ T cells sorted from blood, taken in a trial of the OX40 agonist ivuxolimab. Receptors were obtained from an adult with an advanced solid tumor such as melanoma, head and neck, liver or kidney cancer.

The chain couples TRBV28 to TRBJ1-5; D not certain. V lost 5 bases and J lost 6, with 17 bases in between. CDR1 and CDR2 (germline): MDHEN, SYDVKM. The CDR3 extends over 15 amino acids. CDR3 loop: CASSPPRMAGQPQHF. CDR3 sequence (DNA): TGTGCCAGCAGTCCTCCCAGAATGGCGGGTCAGCCCCAGCATTTT.

The chain carries TRBV7-2 and TRBJ2-3; weak D call: TRBD1 (5 bases). The V gene's germline CDR1 is SGHTA and CDR2 FQGNSA. V was pared by 2 bases and J by 0 bases, with 9 bases between. The CDR3 is 15 amino acids. The CDR3 is CASSLRQTSTDTQYF. CDR3 in DNA: TGTGCCAGCAGCTTACGACAGACTAGCACAGATACGCAGTATTTT.

This clone was observed a handful of times. CDR3 protein: CASSLIPENEKLFF. CDR3 DNA sequence: TGTGCCAGCAGTTTGATTCCGGAGAATGAAAAACTGTTTTTT. V gene TRBV27 combines with J gene TRBJ1-4; D unresolved. Germline assignment: CDR1 MNHEY and CDR2 SMNVEV (reference sequence). With 3 bases removed from V and 5 bases from J, the gap between germline ends came to 10 bases. The CDR3 contains 14 residues.

This chain uses TRBV6-5 with TRBJ1-3; D ambiguous. This CDR3 contains 12 residues. Trimming left V 2 bases short and J 8 bases short, with 7 bases between. CDR1 is MNHEY and CDR2 is SVGAGI in the germline V gene. The CDR3, as DNA: TGTGCCAGCAGTTACCTGAGGTACACCATATATTTT. As protein: CASSYLRYTIYF.

This rearrangement joins TRBV10-3 to TRBJ1-2, with 7 bases matching TRBD1. With 0 bases clipped from V and 9 bases from J, the junction kept 7 bases outside the gene matches. The CDR3 extends over 14 amino acids. CDR1 is ENHRY and CDR2 is SYGVKD in the germline V gene. CDR3 coding DNA: TGTGCCATCAGTGAGTCGAGCGTCAGGGGGAGCTACACCTTC. This sequence encodes CAISESSVRGSYTF.

The genes are TRBV7-9 and TRBJ2-6, with D tentatively TRBD1 or TRBD2 (5 bases each). The CDR3 totals 17 residues. The V gene lost 5 bases and the J gene lost 0 bases, with 14 bases spanning the gap. Per the germline V gene, CDR1 is SEHNR and CDR2 is FQNEAQ (reference sequence). CDR3 protein: CASSDPGRNSGANVLTF. The DNA for the CDR3 is TGTGCCAGCAGCGACCCGGGACGGAACTCTGGGGCCAACGTCCTGACTTTC.

V gene TRBV7-6 combines with J gene TRBJ2-5; possibly TRBD1 for D (6 bases). The CDR3 has 14 residues. The V gene lost 5 bases and the J gene lost 5 bases, with 15 bases spanning the gap. CDR1 is SGHVS, CDR2 FNYEAQ, per germline. CDR3 amino acids: CASSRNTGTETQYF. CDR3 nucleotides: TGTGCCAGCAGCCGCAACACAGGGACGGAGACCCAGTACTTC.

Only one count was recorded for this clone. The chain has TRBV19 and TRBJ1-5; 7 bases align to TRBD1. Trimming cost V 2 bases and J 4 bases; bases outside gene matches: 8. Looked up from germline, CDR1 is LNHDA and CDR2 is SQIVND (reference sequence). The CDR3 is 16 residues long. CDR3 bases: TGTGCCAGTAGTATAAGACAGGGTGATCGGAATCAGCCCCAGCATTTT. It codes for CASSIRQGDRNQPQHF.

V is TRBV7-2 and J is TRBJ2-4; no definite D call. The V end was cut by 4 bases, the J end by 1 base, with 14 bases between. Looked up from germline, CDR1 is SGHTA and CDR2 is FQGNSA. The CDR3 loop spans 16 amino acids. The CDR3 region has the DNA TGTGCCAGCAGCTCCCAAGGCCTGGCGGCCAAAAACATTCAGTACTTC. This sequence encodes CASSSQGLAAKNIQYF.

The chain recombines TRBV7-9 with TRBJ2-7, with D unresolved. The CDR3 loop spans 13 amino acids. V was clipped by 1 base and J by 0 bases, with 4 bases between them. The germline CDR1 and CDR2 sequences are SEHNR and FQNEAQ (reference sequence). In DNA, the CDR3 is TGTGCCAGCAGCTTAGGGGACTCCTACGAGCAGTACTTC. Encoded protein: CASSLGDSYEQYF.

This chain uses TRBV6-1 with TRBJ1-3, with a weak D call TRBD1 (5 bases). The CDR3 spans 15 residues. Germline CDR1 reads MNHNS; CDR2 reads SASEGT. V was pared by 2 bases and J by 3 bases, with 11 bases between. The chain's CDR3 is CASSEIWGSGNTIYF. In nucleotides, the CDR3 is TGTGCCAGCAGTGAAATATGGGGGAGTGGAAACACCATATATTTT.

The rearrangement uses TRBV19 and TRBJ2-3; D tentatively fits TRBD1 or TRBD2 (5 bases each). The V gene lost 7 bases and the J gene lost 3 bases, with 14 bases spanning the gap. The length of the CDR3 is 14 residues. Germline CDR1 LNHDA, CDR2 SQIVND (reference sequence). The CDR3 DNA reads as TGTGCCAGTACCCTCCGGGGCGGGACAGATACGCAGTATTTT. This translates into CASTLRGGTDTQYF. Full variable domain (outside the CDR3, taken from reference TRBV19 and TRBJ2-3): DGGITQSPKYLFRKEGQNVTLSCEQNLNHDAMYWYRQDPGQGLRLIYYSQIVNDFQKGDIAEGYSVSREKKESFPLTVTSAQKNPTAFYLCASTLRGGTDTQYFGPGTRLTVL.

J is TRBJ2-5 and V is TRBV7-7; tentative D call: TRBD1 (5 bases). V lost 1 base and J lost 4, with 10 bases in between. The CDR3 totals 14 residues. Germline lookup yields CDR1 SSHAT and CDR2 FNYEAQ (reference sequence). As DNA, the CDR3 is TGTGCCAGCAGCTTAGTGAATGGGGCAGAGACCCAGTACTTC. Protein sequence: CASSLVNGAETQYF.

The genes are TRBV10-3 and TRBJ1-5, with D maybe TRBD1 (5 bases). The germline V gene has CDR1 ENHRY and CDR2 SYGVKD. Trimming took 7 bases from V and 6 from J, leaving 13 bases between them. This CDR3 region has 13 residues. The CDR3 DNA sequence: TGTGCCATCACTACAGGTCAAGGTCAGCCCCAGCATTTT. Translating gives CAITTGQGQPQHF.

A few counts support this clone. The V gene is TRBV7-2, the J gene TRBJ1-2; no reliable D call. This CDR3 is built from 13 residues. CDR1 is SGHTA, CDR2 FQGNSA, per germline. The ends were cut back, 1 base at V and 6 bases at J, with 9 bases in the middle. DNA of the CDR3: TGTGCCAGCAGCTTAGAAGTAGTTCATGGCTACACCTTC. Translating gives CASSLEVVHGYTF. Complete variable domain (other parts from reference TRBV7-2 and TRBJ1-2): GAGVSQSPSNKVTEKGKDVELRCDPISGHTALYWYRQSLGQGLEFLIYFQGNSAPDKSGLPSDRFSAERTGGSVSTLTIQRTQQEDSAVYLCASSLEVVHGYTFGSGTRLTVV.

The V call is TRBV7-6, the J call TRBJ2-1, with a weak D call TRBD1 (6 bases). In germline, CDR1 is SGHVS, CDR2 FNYEAQ. This CDR3 is 15 amino acids long. With 5 bases removed from V and 12 bases from J, the gap between germline ends came to 23 bases. For the CDR3, the DNA is TGTGCCAGCAGCCCCTCCGGTGTGACAGGACAAGGGCAGTTCTTC. It yields the protein CASSPSGVTGQGQFF.

This clone appeared a few times. The chain is built from TRBV7-9 and TRBJ2-1; D not resolved. The CDR3 has 17 amino acids. The ends were cut back, 5 bases at V and 1 base at J, with 18 bases in the middle. In germline, CDR1 is SEHNR, CDR2 FQNEAQ (reference sequence). The CDR3 is CASSPPRRLSSYNEQFF. As DNA, the CDR3 is TGTGCCAGCAGCCCACCCCGGCGTCTATCATCCTACAATGAGCAGTTCTTC.

This rearrangement joins TRBV7-9 to TRBJ2-4, with 10 bases matching TRBD1. This CDR3 region has 16 residues. Germline V gene lookup returns CDR1 SEHNR and CDR2 FQNEAQ (reference sequence). After removal of 2 bases from V and 7 bases from J, the junction contained 8 bases not matched to a gene. CDR3 in DNA: TGTGCCAGCAGCTTACCCGGGGACAGGGGAAAGAACATTCAGTACTTC. Translating it yields CASSLPGDRGKNIQYF.

The chain combines TRBV18 with TRBJ2-1; 8 bases match TRBD1. With V trimmed by 3 bases and J by 4 bases, 5 bases remained unmatched. Germline V lookup: CDR1 KGHSH, CDR2 LQKENI. The CDR3 sequence is 15 residues long. CDR3 amino acids: CASSPAGGAYNEQFF. CDR3 in DNA: TGTGCCAGCTCACCGGCAGGGGGCGCGTACAATGAGCAGTTCTTC.

The chain has TRBV5-1 and TRBJ2-1; TRBD2 agrees at 10 bases. There are 15 residues in the CDR3. Germline values: CDR1 SGHRS, CDR2 YFSETQ. V was clipped by 4 bases and J by 3 bases; unmatched bases: 4. The DNA for the CDR3 is TGCGCCAGCAGCCCAGGACTAGCGGACTACAATGAGCAGTTCTTC. Amino acids: CASSPGLADYNEQFF. Using reference TRBV5-1 and TRBJ2-1 for the parts outside the CDR3, the full variable domain is KAGVTQTPRYLIKTRGQQVTLSCSPISGHRSVSWYQQTPGQGLQFLFEYFSETQRNKGNFPGRFSGRQFSNSRSEMNVSTLELGDSALYLCASSPGLADYNEQFFGPGTRLTVL.

The rearrangement uses TRBV7-9 and TRBJ2-4; TRBD1 agrees at 7 bases. V trimming: 3 bases; J trimming: 4 bases; junction bases outside the gene matches: 3. The CDR3 is 14 amino acids. CDR1 and CDR2 (germline): SEHNR, FQNEAQ (reference sequence). The CDR3 sequence is CASSFSGGKNIQYF. CDR3 sequence (DNA): TGTGCCAGCAGCTTCTCAGGGGGTAAAAACATTCAGTACTTC.